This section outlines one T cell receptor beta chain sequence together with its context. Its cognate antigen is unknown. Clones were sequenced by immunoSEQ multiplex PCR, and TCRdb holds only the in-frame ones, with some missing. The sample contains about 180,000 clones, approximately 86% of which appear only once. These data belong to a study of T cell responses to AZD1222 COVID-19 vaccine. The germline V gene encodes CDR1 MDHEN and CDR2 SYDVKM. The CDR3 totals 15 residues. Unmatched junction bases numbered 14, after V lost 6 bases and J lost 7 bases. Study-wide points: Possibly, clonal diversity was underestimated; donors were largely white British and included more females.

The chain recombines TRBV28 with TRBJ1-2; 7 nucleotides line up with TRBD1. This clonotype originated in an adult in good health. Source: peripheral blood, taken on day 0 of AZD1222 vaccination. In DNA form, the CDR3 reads TGTGCCAGCAGCCCGGGACAGCCGGTCTATGGTGGCTACACCTTC. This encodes CASSPGQPVYGGYTF.